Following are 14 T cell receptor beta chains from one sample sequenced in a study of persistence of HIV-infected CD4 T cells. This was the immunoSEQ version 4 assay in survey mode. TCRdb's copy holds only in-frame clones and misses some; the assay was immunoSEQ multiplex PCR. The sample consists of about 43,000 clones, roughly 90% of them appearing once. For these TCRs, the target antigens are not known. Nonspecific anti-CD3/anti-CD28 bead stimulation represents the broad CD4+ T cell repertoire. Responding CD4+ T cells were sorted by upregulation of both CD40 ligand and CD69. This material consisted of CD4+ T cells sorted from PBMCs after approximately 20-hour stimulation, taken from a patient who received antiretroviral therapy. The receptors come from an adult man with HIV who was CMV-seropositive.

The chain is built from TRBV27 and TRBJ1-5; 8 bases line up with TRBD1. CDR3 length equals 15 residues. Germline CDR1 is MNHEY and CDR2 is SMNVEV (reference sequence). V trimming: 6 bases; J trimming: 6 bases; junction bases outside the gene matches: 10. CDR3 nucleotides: TGTGCCAGCAGCCGTCGGGGGCAGGGGGCTCAGCCCCAGCATTTT. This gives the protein CASSRRGQGAQPQHF.

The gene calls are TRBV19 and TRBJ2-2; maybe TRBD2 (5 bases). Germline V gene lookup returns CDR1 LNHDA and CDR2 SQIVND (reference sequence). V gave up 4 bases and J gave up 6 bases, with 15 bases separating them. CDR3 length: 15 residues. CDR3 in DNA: TGTGCCAGTAGTAAGGACGGGGTGAGGGCCGGGGAGCTGTTTTTT. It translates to CASSKDGVRAGELFF.

The CDR3 loop is CASRVLGQTNSPLHF. The DNA of the CDR3 is TGTGCCAGCAGAGTTCTGGGACAGACTAATTCACCCCTCCACTTT. V and J are TRBV6-5 and TRBJ1-6, with TRBD1 matching over 7 bases. V was clipped by 6 bases and J by 6 bases; unmatched bases: 8. Germline values: CDR1 MNHEY, CDR2 SVGAGI. There are 15 residues in the CDR3.

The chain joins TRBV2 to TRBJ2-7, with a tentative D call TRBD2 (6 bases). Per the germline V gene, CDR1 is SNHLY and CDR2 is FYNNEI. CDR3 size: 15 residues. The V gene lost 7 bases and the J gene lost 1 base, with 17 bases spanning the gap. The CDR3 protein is CASTPLSGLSYEQYF. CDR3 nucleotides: TGTGCCAGCACTCCCCTCTCTGGACTATCCTACGAGCAGTACTTC.

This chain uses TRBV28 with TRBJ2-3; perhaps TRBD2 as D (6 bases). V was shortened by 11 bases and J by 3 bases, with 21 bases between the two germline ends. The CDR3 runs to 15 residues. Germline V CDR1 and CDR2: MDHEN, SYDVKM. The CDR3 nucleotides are TGTGCCGCAGGTGCGGCTAGCGCGGAAACAGATACGCAGTATTTT. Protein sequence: CAAGAASAETDTQYF.

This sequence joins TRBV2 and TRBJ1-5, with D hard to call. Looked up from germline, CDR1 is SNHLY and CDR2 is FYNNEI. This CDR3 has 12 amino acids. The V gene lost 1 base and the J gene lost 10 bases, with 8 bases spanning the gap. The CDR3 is CASSEGSSPQHF. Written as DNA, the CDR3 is TGTGCCAGCAGTGAAGGGTCCTCACCCCAGCATTTT.

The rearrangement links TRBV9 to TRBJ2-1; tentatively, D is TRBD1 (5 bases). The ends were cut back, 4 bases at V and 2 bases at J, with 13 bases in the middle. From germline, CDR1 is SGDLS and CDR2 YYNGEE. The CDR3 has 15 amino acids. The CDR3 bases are TGTGCCAGCAGCCCCCAAGGGGCCACCTACAATGAGCAGTTCTTC. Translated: CASSPQGATYNEQFF.

This CDR3 reads CATRQGPTGELFF. CDR3 DNA sequence: TGTGCCACCCGACAGGGGCCTACCGGGGAGCTGTTTTTT. The rearrangement links TRBV28 to TRBJ2-2; 8 bases match TRBD1. The CDR3 is made up of 13 amino acids. The J segment lost 5 bases and the V segment lost 10 bases, leaving 6 bases of the junction unmatched. Germline CDR1 and CDR2: MDHEN and SYDVKM.

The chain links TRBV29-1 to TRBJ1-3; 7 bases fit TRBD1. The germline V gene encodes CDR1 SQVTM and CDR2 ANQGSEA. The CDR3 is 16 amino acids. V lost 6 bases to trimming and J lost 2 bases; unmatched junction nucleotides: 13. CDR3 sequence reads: CSVSTNRGSAGNTIYF. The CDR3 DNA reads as TGCAGCGTCAGTACGAACAGGGGTTCGGCTGGAAACACCATATATTTT.

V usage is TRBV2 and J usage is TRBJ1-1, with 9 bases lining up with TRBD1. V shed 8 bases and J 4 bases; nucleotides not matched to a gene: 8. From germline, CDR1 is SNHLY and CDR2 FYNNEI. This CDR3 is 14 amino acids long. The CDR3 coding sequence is TGTGCCAGCGCCTATTTACAGGGGGCCACTGAAGCTTTCTTT. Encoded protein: CASAYLQGATEAFF.

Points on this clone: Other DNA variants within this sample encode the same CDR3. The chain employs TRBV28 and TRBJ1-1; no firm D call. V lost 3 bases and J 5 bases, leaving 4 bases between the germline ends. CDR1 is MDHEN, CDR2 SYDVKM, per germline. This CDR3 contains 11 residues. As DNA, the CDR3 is TGTGCCAGCAGTTTTTATACTGAAGCTTTCTTT. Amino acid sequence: CASSFYTEAFF. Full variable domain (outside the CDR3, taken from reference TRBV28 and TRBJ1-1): DVKVTQSSRYLVKRTGEKVFLECVQDMDHENMFWYRQDPGLGLRLIYFSYDVKMKEKGDIPEGYSVSREKKERFSLILESASTNQTSMYLCASSFYTEAFFGQGTRLTVV.

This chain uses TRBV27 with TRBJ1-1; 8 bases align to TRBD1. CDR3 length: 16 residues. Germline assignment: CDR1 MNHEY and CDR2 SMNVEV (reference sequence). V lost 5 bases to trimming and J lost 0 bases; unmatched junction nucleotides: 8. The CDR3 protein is CASSPGQGGMNTEAFF. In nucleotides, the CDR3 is TGTGCCAGCAGTCCTGGACAGGGAGGCATGAACACTGAAGCTTTCTTT.

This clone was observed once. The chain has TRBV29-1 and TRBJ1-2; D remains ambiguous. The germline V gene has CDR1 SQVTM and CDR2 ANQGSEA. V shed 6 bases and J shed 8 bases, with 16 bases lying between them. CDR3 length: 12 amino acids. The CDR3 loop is CSVGRSTDGYTF. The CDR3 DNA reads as TGCAGCGTGGGCAGGAGCACGGACGGCTACACCTTC.

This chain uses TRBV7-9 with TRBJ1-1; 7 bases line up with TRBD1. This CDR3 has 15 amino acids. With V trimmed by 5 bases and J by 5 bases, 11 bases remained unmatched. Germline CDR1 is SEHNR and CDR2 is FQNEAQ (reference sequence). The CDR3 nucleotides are TGTGCCAGCAGCCCAACCGACAGGGAAGTGACTGAAGCTTTCTTT. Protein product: CASSPTDREVTEAFF.